This paragraph reports one T cell receptor (beta chain). Its antigen is still unknown. The record originates from a study of T cell responses to AZD1222 COVID-19 vaccine. Whole-study results and caveats: Mapped onto spike, vaccine-associated CD4 TCRs spanned it and were dominant at 160-218 and 743-854. Baseline serology detected seropositivity in only 5 or 6 AZD1222 recipients.

Produced via immunoSEQ multiplex PCR; TCRdb's table is partial and in-frame only. Of over 150,000 clones in the sample, about nine tenths were seen once. V dropped 1 base and J dropped 11 bases, with 7 bases sitting between them. CDR1 is LGHDT, CDR2 YNNKEL, per germline (reference sequence). The CDR3 is 11 residues long. The starting material was peripheral blood, obtained on day 0 of AZD1222 vaccination. The chain combines TRBV3-1 (or the pseudogene TRBV3-2) with TRBJ2-3; D is undetermined. The receptor comes from an adult in good health. The CDR3 region is CASSQVGGQYF. DNA of the CDR3: TGTGCCAGCAGCCAAGTTGGTGGGCAGTATTTT.